This T cell receptor (beta chain) was sequenced in a study of human T cells and chemical hapten exposure (dated by TCRdb to the early 2020s). A note on the overall study: For sensitization, 2% DPC in acetone was applied to a roughly 2 cm by roughly 2 cm area of upper inner arm skin. The mostly female patient cohort included alopecia areata with under or over 50% scalp involvement, alopecia totalis and alopecia universalis. The libraries were sequenced as a pool, and the TCR yield per sample differed mostly because of small variations in library volumes within the pool. Patch testing on the upper back used Finn chambers containing 0.01% DPC, with scoring done after 6 days according to International Contact Dermatitis Research Group standards. In alopecia patients, the study followed how the peripheral blood TCR repertoire changed in vivo over primary and secondary sensitization to diphenylcyclopropenone (DPC), a hapten. Around 30 alopecia patients provided blood for TCR sequencing at one to four time points (pre-sensitization, 2, 6 and 24 weeks). Patient blood was sampled pre-sensitization (week 0) and at 2, 6 and about 24 weeks after DPC sensitization. Throughout the study period of approximately 23 weeks, patients also received therapeutic DPC doses to the scalp every week.

The library was generated by RACE. Sequencing was performed on a NextSeq 500. Library preparation attached unique molecular identifiers to individual cDNA molecules for quantitative, reproducible TCR counting. Both TCR alpha and TCR beta chains were sequenced from each blood RNA sample. The original pipeline was this. A median of about 87,000 TCRs per sample was observed, with a range of roughly 20,000 to 700,000. The Decombinator software suite was used to annotate V, J and CDR3 in the TCR reads. To make PS versus PT1 abundance plots, every sample was subsampled to the same number of TCRs (28,000). TCRs were defined as expanded if absent before sensitization and observed at least eight times at the 2-week time point. TCRdb handled the public reads itself, with Q25 trimming in fastp and clone calling in MiXCR, and kept productive beta chains. Every CDR3 protein is listed once, alongside the most common genes and DNA of its rows. The V and J calls reflect TCRdb's pipeline rather than the authors' work. The sample profile shows about 120,000 distinct CDR3 sequences; 13% of them were found once. Roughly 3.1% of the sample comes from the top ten.

In this sample, this clonotype turned up a few times. Its antigen remains undetermined. One base away there is no much larger clone; base qualities are not given. The CDR3 sequence holds 16 residues, the cysteine and phenylalanine included. The DNA shown is the 48-base CDR3, in frame from base 1. From the germline V gene (reference sequence), CDR1 is MNHEY and CDR2 is SMNVEV. Between the V and J ends, shortened by 10 bases and 1 base respectively, the junction contains 21 bases. This specimen's time point label, per the study, means: pre-sensitization, week 0. The intended sense of this specimen's treatment or condition label: therapeutic diphenylcyclopropenone sensitization with weekly scalp DPC. At each patch-test visit, blood was drawn before the patch test was applied. Eligible patients were aged 18 to 70, diagnosed with alopecia, deemed suitable for DPC therapy, and excluded if pregnant. Total RNA was extracted from unfractionated whole blood collected in Tempus Blood RNA tubes.

What the study reported, not specific to this receptor: Patch test score correlated positively with the number of PT1 expanded TCRs, reaching significance at thresholds 8, 16 and 32 but not at 4. Alopecia, a presumed autoimmune disease, was present in all patients, so the immune response of the patients might differ from that of healthy individuals. Repeated subsampling changed both the strength of the expansion versus patch-test correlation and the threshold at which that correlation became significant. No change with DPC sensitization was found in the number of TCRs above 1 in 1000 frequency, and no evidence of global repertoire structure alterations was found. Significantly more large CDR3 similarity clusters were formed by expanded TCRs than by pre-sensitization or healthy control sets, consistent with antigen-driven responses.

The sequenced sample was whole blood, obtained in connection with sensitization to the hapten diphenylcyclopropenone (DPC). This receptor was obtained from a woman between 18 and 29 years old with alopecia areata. Some clones in this sample may be carry-over from other donors' samples. The sequence is built from TRBV27 and TRBJ2-3; the D gene is perhaps TRBD1 or TRBD2, each of them matching over 6 bases. The nucleotide sequence is TGTGCCAACATCCAAAGGTTGGGGGGCGGCACAGATACGCAGTATTTT. This encodes CANIQRLGGGTDTQYF.